There are many counts of the clone carrying this T cell receptor (beta chain). The antigen remains undetermined. The data stem from a study of T cell repertoires in cytomegalovirus infection. As for the study in general: Based on public TCR beta signatures, there were indications of CMV infection and of a matching HLA type. Overall study findings and caveats: In two of eight donors, the top clonotype was HLA-C-restricted CMV-specific. Totalled public TCR beta family frequency picked out people who carried CMV plus the relevant HLA.

J was trimmed by 0 bases and V by 2 bases; bases with no gene match: 6. The CDR3 contains 16 residues. From germline, CDR1 is SGHVS and CDR2 FQNEAQ. One entry per CDR3 protein, called by TCRdb with MiXCR from the reads. The sample comprises some 300,000 distinct CDR3 sequences, 15% to 20% of which are singletons, and around 13% rests with the top ten. The receptor's source is a human donor in good health (CMV status not recorded). Some clones in this sample may be carry-over from other donors' samples. This chain links TRBV7-8 with TRBJ2-7; 8 bases agree with TRBD1. Sequences were obtained from PBMCs. The CDR3 loop is CASSLSWTGLSYEQYF. The CDR3 nucleotides are TGTGCCAGCAGCTTATCTTGGACAGGGCTCTCCTACGAGCAGTACTTC.